Following are 28 T cell receptor beta chains from one sample sequenced in a study of blood T cell repertoires in COVID-19. The assay was immunoSEQ multiplex PCR, and TCRdb's table has in-frame clones only and misses some. The repertoire has about 200,000 clones, around 89% of them found once; the top ten carry around 0.63%. Sequences were obtained from peripheral blood. These receptors all stem from a man aged 45-60 years with acute or convalescent COVID-19.

The chain combines TRBV10-3 with TRBJ1-2; the D is unclear. The germline V gene encodes CDR1 ENHRY and CDR2 SYGVKD. The length of the CDR3 is 13 residues. Trimming stripped 2 bases from V and 7 bases from J, with 11 bases between. The CDR3 spells CAISENDKIGYTF. The CDR3 DNA reads TGTGCCATCAGTGAGAACGACAAGATTGGCTACACCTTC.

The chain uses TRBV19 and TRBJ2-5; D is unclear. Per the germline V gene, CDR1 is LNHDA and CDR2 is SQIVND (reference sequence). Trimming stripped 3 bases from V and 0 bases from J, with 8 bases between. This CDR3 contains 14 residues. CDR3 bases: TGTGCCAGTAGTATGGAGTACTACCAAGAGACCCAGTACTTC. Translation gives CASSMEYYQETQYF.

This clone was observed a few times. The V call is TRBV12-3 or TRBV12-4, the J call TRBJ1-6; D call uncertain. Trimming removed 8 bases at V and 6 bases at J, with 11 bases between. The CDR3 runs 13 residues. The CDR3 spells CASSTRINSPLHF. The CDR3 region has the DNA TGTGCCAGCTCGACAAGGATTAATTCACCCCTCCACTTT.

The chain links TRBV6-1 to TRBJ2-3; TRBD2 aligns across 11 bases. The CDR3 consists of 18 residues. Per the germline V gene, CDR1 is MNHNS and CDR2 is SASEGT. Losses at the gene ends were 0 bases for V and 6 bases for J; bases not matched to a gene: 11. The CDR3, as DNA: TGTGCCAGCAGTGAAGCGTGGATAGCGGGGGGGCCGGGTGATACGCAGTATTTT. Translated, it gives CASSEAWIAGGPGDTQYF.

This clone was seen once. The chain couples TRBV15 to TRBJ2-3; D call uncertain. Trimming removed 1 base at V and 5 bases at J, with 7 bases between. Germline assignment: CDR1 LNHNV and CDR2 YYDKDF (reference sequence). This CDR3 has 13 amino acids. CDR3 DNA sequence: TGTGCCACCAGCAGAGTACAGTTAGATACGCAGTATTTT. Protein product: CATSRVQLDTQYF.

This clone occurred once. The rearrangement uses TRBV7-9 and TRBJ1-1; D is ambiguous. The CDR3 has 14 amino acids. The germline gives CDR1 SEHNR, CDR2 FQNEAQ (reference sequence). V lost 1 base and J lost 3, with 9 bases in between. The CDR3 is CASSLVLSYTEAFF. CDR3 nucleotides: TGTGCCAGCAGCTTAGTACTCTCTTACACTGAAGCTTTCTTT. Looking up the rest from reference TRBV7-9 and TRBJ1-1 gives the full variable domain: DTGVSQNPRHKITKRGQNVTFRCDPISEHNRLYWYRQTLGQGPEFLTYFQNEAQLEKSRLLSDRFSAERPKGSFSTLEIQRTEQGDSAMYLCASSLVLSYTEAFFGQGTRLTVV.

The gene calls are TRBV2 and TRBJ2-3; the D is unclear. Trimming took 2 bases from V and 1 from J, leaving 7 bases between them. Per germline, CDR1 SNHLY and CDR2 FYNNEI. The CDR3 is 14 residues long. CDR3 in amino acids: CASSEIVGTDTQYF. The CDR3 DNA is TGTGCCAGCAGTGAAATAGTGGGCACAGATACGCAGTATTTT.

This clone has only one observation. The chain couples TRBV9 to TRBJ1-2; a possible D gene is TRBD1 (5 bases). The germline V gene has CDR1 SGDLS and CDR2 YYNGEE. The CDR3 length is 17 residues. With 4 bases removed from V and 8 bases from J, the gap between germline ends came to 27 bases. The CDR3 region is CASSSKGDWEPSVGYTF. CDR3 bases: TGTGCCAGCAGCTCAAAAGGGGACTGGGAGCCGAGCGTAGGCTACACCTTC.

V and J are TRBV11-2 and TRBJ1-6; perhaps TRBD1 as D (6 bases). The germline CDR1 and CDR2 sequences are SGHAT and FQNNGV. Between the trimmed V and J ends, which lost 0 bases and 5 bases, there was a span of 8 bases. The CDR3 loop spans 15 amino acids. CDR3 DNA sequence: TGTGCCAGCAGCTTAGAGGCAGGGGATAATTCACCCCTCCACTTT. Translating it yields CASSLEAGDNSPLHF.

The chain recombines TRBV28 with TRBJ2-7; 7 bases fit TRBD1. This CDR3 is 14 amino acids long. V lost 4 bases, J lost 7 bases, and 10 bases stayed unmatched. CDR1 and CDR2 (germline): MDHEN, SYDVKM. As DNA, the CDR3 is TGTGCCAGCAGTTCCCCGGCGAGGACAGGAGAGCAGTACGTC. Translated: CASSSPARTGEQYV.

The rearrangement joins TRBV11-2 to TRBJ2-1, with D perhaps TRBD2 (7 bases). V was trimmed by 0 bases and J by 2 bases, leaving 11 bases between them. CDR1 is SGHAT and CDR2 is FQNNGV in the germline V gene. This CDR3 has 16 amino acids. DNA of the CDR3: TGTGCCAGCAGCTTAGATCGGGGGGCCCCCTACAATGAGCAGTTCTTC. Encoded protein: CASSLDRGAPYNEQFF.

The rearrangement links TRBV7-2 to TRBJ1-5; D gene uncertain. The CDR3 has 14 residues. V was shortened by 4 bases and J by 6 bases, with 13 bases between the two germline ends. Germline V gene sequence: CDR1 SGHTA, CDR2 FQGNSA. This chain's CDR3 is CASSSNRGSQPQHF. As DNA, the CDR3 is TGTGCCAGCAGCTCCAACCGCGGTTCTCAGCCCCAGCATTTT. The variable domain in full, with the rest retrieved from reference TRBV7-2 and TRBJ1-5, is GAGVSQSPSNKVTEKGKDVELRCDPISGHTALYWYRQSLGQGLEFLIYFQGNSAPDKSGLPSDRFSAERTGGSVSTLTIQRTQQEDSAVYLCASSSNRGSQPQHFGDGTRLSIL.

The chain joins TRBV7-2 to TRBJ1-5; a possible D gene is TRBD1 (6 bases). Trimming left V 1 base short and J 5 bases short, with 12 bases between. Germline loops: CDR1 SGHTA, CDR2 FQGNSA. CDR3 size: 15 residues. As DNA, the CDR3 is TGTGCCAGCAGCTTAGGGGGGGGGACACATCAGCCCCAGCATTTT. Amino acid sequence: CASSLGGGTHQPQHF. The full variable domain, rest sourced from reference TRBV7-2 and TRBJ1-5, is GAGVSQSPSNKVTEKGKDVELRCDPISGHTALYWYRQSLGQGLEFLIYFQGNSAPDKSGLPSDRFSAERTGGSVSTLTIQRTQQEDSAVYLCASSLGGGTHQPQHFGDGTRLSIL.

The V and J genes are TRBV7-9 and TRBJ2-3, with D possibly TRBD1 on 6 matching bases. The germline CDR1 and CDR2 sequences are SEHNR and FQNEAQ (reference sequence). The CDR3 runs to 14 residues. The germline V and J ends were trimmed by 4 bases and 6 bases, with 14 bases remaining between them. In DNA form, the CDR3 reads TGTGCCAGCAGCTCTTCTTCAGGGGCCGATACGCAGTATTTT. This codes for CASSSSSGADTQYF.

V gene TRBV19 combines with J gene TRBJ1-1; TRBD1 might be the D (5 bases). CDR3 length equals 14 residues. V was cut by 3 bases and J by 10 bases, with 18 bases left in between. Germline values: CDR1 LNHDA, CDR2 SQIVND (reference sequence). CDR3 sequence: CASSIAGPGGVAFF. The DNA of the CDR3 is TGTGCCAGTAGTATCGCAGGGCCGGGGGGGGTAGCTTTCTTT.

The J gene is TRBJ1-4, the V gene TRBV6-6; no definite D call. Trimming pared 5 bases from V and 8 bases from J, leaving 6 bases between. The CDR3 has 11 residues. Germline CDR1 is MNHNY and CDR2 is SVGAGI (reference sequence). The CDR3 coding sequence is TGTGCCAGCAGTAGGAGGGAAAAACTGTTTTTT. Translation gives CASSRREKLFF.

This chain links TRBV2 with TRBJ1-5; tentatively, D is TRBD1 (6 bases). Germline V gives CDR1 SNHLY, CDR2 FYNNEI. The CDR3 length is 15 residues. With 3 bases removed from V and 3 bases from J, the gap between germline ends came to 12 bases. The CDR3 sequence: CASSELRQVNQPQHF. The CDR3 DNA follows: TGTGCCAGCAGTGAGTTGCGACAGGTCAATCAGCCCCAGCATTTT.

The chain recombines TRBV7-2 with TRBJ2-5; D is perhaps TRBD2 (6 bases). V dropped 2 bases and J dropped 4 bases, with 17 bases sitting between them. CDR1 is SGHTA, CDR2 FQGNSA, per germline. The CDR3 contains 16 residues. Here the CDR3 DNA reads TGTGCCAGCAGCTTAAGGTCTTGGGCGACTAGAGAGACCCAGTACTTC. This translates into CASSLRSWATRETQYF.

This clone was seen just once. This chain connects TRBV5-4 to TRBJ2-1; D may be TRBD1 (6 bases). The germline V gene has CDR1 SGHNT and CDR2 YYREEE (reference sequence). Trimming pared 4 bases from V and 5 bases from J, leaving 19 bases between. The CDR3 totals 16 residues. CDR3 in DNA: TGTGCCAGCAGCCCGCGGAGGATGGGGGCAGACAATGAGCAGTTCTTC. Amino acids: CASSPRRMGADNEQFF.

V gene TRBV19 combines with J gene TRBJ1-1, with D hard to call. The CDR3 is made up of 12 amino acids. CDR1 is LNHDA, CDR2 SQIVND, per germline (reference sequence). Trimming took 6 bases from V and 5 from J, leaving 10 bases between them. In nucleotides, the CDR3 is TGTGCCAGTAGACTCCACCGGACTGAAGCTTTCTTT. Its translation is CASRLHRTEAFF.

The genes are TRBV3-1 (or the pseudogene TRBV3-2) and TRBJ2-1; 9 nucleotides line up with TRBD2. V lost 1 base to trimming and J lost 3 bases; unmatched junction nucleotides: 4. The CDR3 contains 16 residues. Looked up from germline, CDR1 is LGHDT and CDR2 is YNNKEL (reference sequence). The CDR3 sequence: CASSQGGGALYNEQFF. The CDR3 nucleotides are TGTGCCAGCAGCCAAGGCGGGGGGGCCCTCTACAATGAGCAGTTCTTC.

The chain links TRBV4-1 to TRBJ2-7; 11 bases align to TRBD2. CDR1 is MGHRA, CDR2 YSYEKL, per germline. This CDR3 region has 15 residues. The V gene end was trimmed by 4 bases and the J gene end by 2 bases; junction bases not matched to a gene: 4. This CDR3 reads CASSLGTSGTYEQYV. CDR3 coding DNA: TGCGCCAGCAGCCTCGGGACTAGCGGAACCTACGAGCAGTACGTC.

The V call is TRBV18, the J call TRBJ2-1, with 11 positions matching TRBD2. There are 15 residues in the CDR3. CDR1 is KGHSH and CDR2 is LQKENI in the germline V gene. Trimming removed 5 bases from V and 5 bases from J; junction bases left unmatched: 5. The CDR3 reads CASSTTSGVNNEQFF. CDR3 nucleotides: TGTGCCAGCTCAACGACTAGCGGGGTAAACAATGAGCAGTTCTTC.

The V call is TRBV6-5, the J call TRBJ1-5, with D unclear. CDR1 and CDR2 from the germline V gene are MNHEY and SVGAGI. This CDR3 spans 13 amino acids. Trimming removed 2 bases at V and 4 bases at J, with 6 bases between. In nucleotides, the CDR3 is TGTGCCAGCAGTTACGGAGGAAATCAGCCCCAGCATTTT. Protein sequence: CASSYGGNQPQHF.

The V gene is TRBV27, the J gene TRBJ1-1; possible D gene TRBD1, 5 bases. The CDR3 loop spans 14 amino acids. Germline V gene sequence: CDR1 MNHEY, CDR2 SMNVEV (reference sequence). Trimming pared 3 bases from V and 3 bases from J, leaving 11 bases between. The CDR3 nucleotides are TGTGCCAGCAGTTTTAGGGGCCAGGACACTGAAGCTTTCTTT. Translated: CASSFRGQDTEAFF.

This sequence joins TRBV10-2 and TRBJ1-2; 8 bases are a match to TRBD1. The CDR3 covers 16 residues. J lost 6 bases, V lost 0 bases, and 9 bases had no gene match. CDR1 is WSHSY, CDR2 SAAADI, per germline. CDR3 nucleotide sequence: TGCGCCAGCAGTGAGTCGGGAGTCAGGGGGCTCGATGGCTACACCTTC. Its translation is CASSESGVRGLDGYTF.

The chain is built from TRBV7-9 and TRBJ2-5; tentatively, D is TRBD2 (5 bases). Germline CDR1 and CDR2: SEHNR and FQNEAQ (reference sequence). The length of the CDR3 is 12 residues. Trimming removed 4 bases at V and 7 bases at J, with 10 bases between. The chain's CDR3 is CASSSGIGTQYF. The CDR3 DNA follows: TGTGCCAGCAGCTCCGGGATCGGGACCCAGTACTTC.

The rearrangement joins TRBV7-9 to TRBJ2-4, with D perhaps TRBD2 (6 bases). The CDR3 consists of 17 residues. In germline, CDR1 is SEHNR, CDR2 FQNEAQ (reference sequence). Trimming removed 5 bases at V and 10 bases at J, with 27 bases between. CDR3 residues: CASSPRRRGIVDEIQYF. CDR3 nucleotide sequence: TGTGCCAGCAGCCCCCGGAGGAGGGGAATTGTTGATGAAATTCAGTACTTC.